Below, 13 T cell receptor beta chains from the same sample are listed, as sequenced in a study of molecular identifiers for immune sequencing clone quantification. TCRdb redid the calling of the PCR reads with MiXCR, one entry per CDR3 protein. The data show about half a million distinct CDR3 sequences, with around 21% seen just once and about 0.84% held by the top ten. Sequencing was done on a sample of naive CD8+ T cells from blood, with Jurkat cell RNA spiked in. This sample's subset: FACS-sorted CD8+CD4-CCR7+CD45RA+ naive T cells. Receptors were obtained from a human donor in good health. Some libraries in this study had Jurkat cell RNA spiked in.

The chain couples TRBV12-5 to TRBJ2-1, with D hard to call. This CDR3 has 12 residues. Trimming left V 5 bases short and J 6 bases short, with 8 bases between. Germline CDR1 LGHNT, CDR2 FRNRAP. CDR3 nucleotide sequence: TGTGCTAGTGGTCTGGCCGGCAATGAGCAGTTCTTC. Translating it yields CASGLAGNEQFF.

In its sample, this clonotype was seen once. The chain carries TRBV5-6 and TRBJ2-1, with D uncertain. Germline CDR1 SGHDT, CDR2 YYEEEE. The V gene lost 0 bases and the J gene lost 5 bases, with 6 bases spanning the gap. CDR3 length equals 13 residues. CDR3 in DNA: TGTGCCAGCAGCTTGGGTCGTCACAATGAGCAGTTCTTC. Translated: CASSLGRHNEQFF.

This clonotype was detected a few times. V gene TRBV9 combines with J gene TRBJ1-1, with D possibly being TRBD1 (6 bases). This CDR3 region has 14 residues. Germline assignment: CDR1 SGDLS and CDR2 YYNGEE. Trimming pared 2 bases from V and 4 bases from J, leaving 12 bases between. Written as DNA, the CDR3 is TGTGCCAGCAGCGTGACTTGGGGGGCCACTGAAGCTTTCTTT. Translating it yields CASSVTWGATEAFF.

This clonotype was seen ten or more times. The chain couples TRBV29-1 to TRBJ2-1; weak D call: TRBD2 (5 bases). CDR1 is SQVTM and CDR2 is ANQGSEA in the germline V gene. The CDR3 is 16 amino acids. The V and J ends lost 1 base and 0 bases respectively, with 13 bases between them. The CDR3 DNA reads TGCAGCGTTGAAGGAAGTCCGGGGAGCTCCTACAATGAGCAGTTCTTC. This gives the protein CSVEGSPGSSYNEQFF.

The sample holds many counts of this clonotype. The CDR3: CAWSISGNEQFF. The CDR3 bases are TGTGCCTGGAGTATTAGCGGGAATGAGCAGTTCTTC. The chain combines TRBV30 with TRBJ2-1, with TRBD2 matching 7 bases. Trimming removed 2 bases from V and 7 bases from J; junction bases left unmatched: 2. This CDR3 spans 12 amino acids. Germline CDR1 and CDR2: GTSNPN and SVGIG (reference sequence).

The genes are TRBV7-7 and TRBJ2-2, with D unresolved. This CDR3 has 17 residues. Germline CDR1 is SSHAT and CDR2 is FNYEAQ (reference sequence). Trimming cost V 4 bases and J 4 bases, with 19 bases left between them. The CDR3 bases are TGTGCCAGCAGCTCTCTACCGGCCTCGAGAGGCACCGGGGAGCTGTTTTTT. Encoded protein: CASSSLPASRGTGELFF.

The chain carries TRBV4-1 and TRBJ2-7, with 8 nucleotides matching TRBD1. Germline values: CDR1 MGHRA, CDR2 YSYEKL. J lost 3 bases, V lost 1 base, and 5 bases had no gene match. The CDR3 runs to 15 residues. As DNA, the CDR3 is TGCGCCAGCAGCCAAGCCGGACAGGGATACTACGAGCAGTACTTC. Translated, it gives CASSQAGQGYYEQYF.

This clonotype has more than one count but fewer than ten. In nucleotides, the CDR3 is TGTGCCAGCAGCTTAGGGGGGTTCCTAGGGCCCCGGAAGGAGCAGTACTTC. Encoded protein: CASSLGGFLGPRKEQYF. The genes are TRBV11-2 and TRBJ2-7; D may be TRBD1 or TRBD2 (5 bases each). The V gene lost 1 base and the J gene lost 7 bases, with 23 bases spanning the gap. In germline, CDR1 is SGHAT, CDR2 FQNNGV. The CDR3 spans 17 residues.

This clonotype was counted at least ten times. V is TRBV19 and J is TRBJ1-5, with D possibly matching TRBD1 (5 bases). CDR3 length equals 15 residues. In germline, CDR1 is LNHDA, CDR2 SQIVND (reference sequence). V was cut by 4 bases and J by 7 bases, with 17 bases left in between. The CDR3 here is CASSRGGSGFQPQHF. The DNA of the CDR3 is TGTGCCAGTAGTAGGGGGGGTTCGGGGTTCCAGCCCCAGCATTTT.

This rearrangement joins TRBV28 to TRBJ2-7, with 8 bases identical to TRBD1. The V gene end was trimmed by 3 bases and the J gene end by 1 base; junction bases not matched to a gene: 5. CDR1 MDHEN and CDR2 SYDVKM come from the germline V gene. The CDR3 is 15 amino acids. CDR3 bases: TGTGCCAGCAGTTTTGCATGGACAGGGTCCTACGAGCAGTACTTC. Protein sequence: CASSFAWTGSYEQYF.

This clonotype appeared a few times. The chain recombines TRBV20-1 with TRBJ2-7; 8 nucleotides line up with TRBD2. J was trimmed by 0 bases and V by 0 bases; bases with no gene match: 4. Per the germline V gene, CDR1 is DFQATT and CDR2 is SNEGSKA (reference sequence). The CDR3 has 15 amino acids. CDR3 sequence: CSAREVGTSSYEQYF. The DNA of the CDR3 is TGCAGTGCTAGAGAAGTCGGGACTAGCTCCTACGAGCAGTACTTC.

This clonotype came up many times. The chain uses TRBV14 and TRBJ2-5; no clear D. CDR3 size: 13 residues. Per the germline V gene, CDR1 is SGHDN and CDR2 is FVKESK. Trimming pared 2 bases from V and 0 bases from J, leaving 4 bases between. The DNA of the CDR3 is TGTGCCAGCAGCCAATTGTACCAAGAGACCCAGTACTTC. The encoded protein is CASSQLYQETQYF. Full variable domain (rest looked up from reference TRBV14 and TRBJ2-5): EAGVTQFPSHSVIEKGQTVTLRCDPISGHDNLYWYRRVMGKEIKFLLHFVKESKQDESGMPNNRFLAERTGGTYSTLKVQPAELEDSGVYFCASSQLYQETQYFGPGTRLLVL.

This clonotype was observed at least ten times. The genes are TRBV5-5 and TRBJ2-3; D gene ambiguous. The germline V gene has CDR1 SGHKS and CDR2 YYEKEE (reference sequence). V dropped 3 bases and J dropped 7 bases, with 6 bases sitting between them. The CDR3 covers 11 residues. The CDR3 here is CASSSAYTQYF. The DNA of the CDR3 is TGTGCCAGCAGCTCCGCTTATACGCAGTATTTT.